These 20 T cell receptor beta chains were sequenced from one sample in a study of blood T cell repertoires in COVID-19. Profiling relied on immunoSEQ multiplex PCR, and the TCRdb table lists in-frame clones only, not all of them. The top ten clones hold 3% of a sample with hundreds of thousands of clones, about 87% of them seen once. The sequenced material came from PBMCs or T cells enriched from blood (not recorded which). These receptors were collected from a woman aged 45-65 years who had recovered from COVID-19.

The chain combines TRBV27 with TRBJ1-1; TRBD1 agrees at 9 bases. With 8 bases clipped from V and 4 bases from J, the junction kept 8 bases outside the gene matches. In germline, CDR1 is MNHEY, CDR2 SMNVEV (reference sequence). This CDR3 comprises 14 residues. In DNA form, the CDR3 reads TGTGCCAGCCTCTCCTGGGACAGGGCCACTGAAGCTTTCTTT. This sequence encodes CASLSWDRATEAFF.

This chain links TRBV18 with TRBJ2-3; TRBD2 agrees at 9 bases. The CDR3 has 17 residues. The J segment lost 4 bases and the V segment lost 0 bases, leaving 8 bases of the junction unmatched. From germline, CDR1 is KGHSH and CDR2 LQKENI. Here the CDR3 DNA reads TGTGCCAGCTCACCACCGTTCGCGGGAGGGTATTCAGATACGCAGTATTTT. Protein sequence: CASSPPFAGGYSDTQYF.

Only a few counts were recorded for this clone. The chain has TRBV7-3 and TRBJ2-3, with D possibly TRBD1 on 5 matching bases. Germline loops: CDR1 SGHTA, CDR2 FQGTGA. CDR3 length: 15 residues. The V gene lost 1 base and the J gene lost 1 base, with 9 bases spanning the gap. CDR3 coding DNA: TGTGCCAGCAGCTTAAGTCTAGGGGGCACAGATACGCAGTATTTT. Translated: CASSLSLGGTDTQYF.

This clone has a single count. The chain joins TRBV29-1 to TRBJ2-5, with TRBD2 as a possible D gene (6 bases). The V and J ends lost 3 bases and 4 bases respectively, with 15 bases between them. The CDR3 extends over 14 amino acids. Germline values: CDR1 SQVTM, CDR2 ANQGSEA. CDR3 sequence: CSVEGGGLGETQYF. The CDR3 region has the DNA TGCAGCGTTGAGGGAGGAGGGCTGGGAGAGACCCAGTACTTC.

This rearrangement joins TRBV4-1 to TRBJ1-1; possible D gene TRBD1, 6 bases. Trimming took off 1 base at V and 7 bases at J, with 16 bases between the two ends. The length of the CDR3 is 15 residues. Germline CDR1 is MGHRA and CDR2 is YSYEKL. The CDR3 region is CASSQATGMHGEAFF. DNA for the CDR3: TGCGCCAGCAGCCAAGCGACAGGAATGCATGGTGAAGCTTTCTTT.

The chain combines TRBV7-2 with TRBJ2-6; no firm D call. Germline V gene data show CDR1 as SGHTA and CDR2 as FQGNSA. The CDR3 contains 17 residues. V lost 1 base, J lost 0 bases, and 10 bases lay in between. DNA of the CDR3: TGTGCCAGCAGCTTAGGCCCCGGAGTCTCTGGGGCCAACGTCCTGACTTTC. It encodes CASSLGPGVSGANVLTF.

V is TRBV6-2 or TRBV6-3 and J is TRBJ2-7, with 7 bases that match TRBD2. V shed 0 bases, J shed 1 base, and the junction held 9 bases outside the gene matches. Germline values: CDR1 MNHEY, CDR2 SVGEGT. CDR3 length equals 17 residues. CDR3 protein: CASSYSLGREGSYEQYF. DNA of the CDR3: TGTGCCAGCAGTTACTCCCTCGGCAGGGAGGGGTCCTACGAGCAGTACTTC.

J is TRBJ1-3 and V is TRBV2; D gene ambiguous. CDR1 and CDR2 (germline): SNHLY, FYNNEI. V was trimmed by 7 bases and J by 9 bases, leaving 16 bases between them. The length of the CDR3 is 13 residues. The CDR3 sequence: CASTQSSVRTIYF. The DNA of the CDR3 is TGTGCCAGCACTCAGTCAAGTGTACGCACCATATATTTT. The variable domain in full, with the rest retrieved from reference TRBV2 and TRBJ1-3, is EPEVTQTPSHQVTQMGQEVILRCVPISNHLYFYWYRQILGQKVEFLVSFYNNEISEKSEIFDDQFSVERPDGSNFTLKIRSTKLEDSAMYFCASTQSSVRTIYFGEGSWLTVV.

The chain links TRBV27 to TRBJ1-5; D gene uncertain. Germline lookup yields CDR1 MNHEY and CDR2 SMNVEV (reference sequence). The CDR3 is 14 amino acids. V gave up 4 bases and J gave up 1 base, with 8 bases separating them. The CDR3 sequence is CASSSWQSNQPQHF. CDR3 coding DNA: TGTGCCAGCAGTTCTTGGCAGAGCAATCAGCCCCAGCATTTT.

The chain couples TRBV18 to TRBJ2-1, with D unclear. Per germline, CDR1 KGHSH and CDR2 LQKENI. The CDR3 is 13 residues long. The V end was cut by 3 bases, the J end by 5 bases, with 8 bases between. CDR3 DNA sequence: TGTGCCAGCTCACCCCCCCCAAACAATGAGCAGTTCTTC. Protein sequence: CASSPPPNNEQFF.

V is TRBV28 and J is TRBJ1-3; 9 bases are a match to TRBD1. Germline V gene data show CDR1 as MDHEN and CDR2 as SYDVKM. CDR3 length: 15 residues. The V segment lost 6 bases and the J segment 4 bases; nucleotides outside the gene matches: 7. The CDR3 nucleotides are TGTGCCAGCAGCCAAGGACAGGGGCACGGAAACACCATATATTTT. Translating gives CASSQGQGHGNTIYF. The entire variable domain, with the rest obtained from reference TRBV28 and TRBJ1-3, is as follows: DVKVTQSSRYLVKRTGEKVFLECVQDMDHENMFWYRQDPGLGLRLIYFSYDVKMKEKGDIPEGYSVSREKKERFSLILESASTNQTSMYLCASSQGQGHGNTIYFGEGSWLTVV.

The genes are TRBV19 and TRBJ1-4; 7 bases line up with TRBD1. V lost 1 base to trimming and J lost 7 bases; unmatched junction nucleotides: 6. The CDR3 length is 15 residues. Germline CDR1 LNHDA, CDR2 SQIVND (reference sequence). The CDR3 reads CASSIAAGGGEKLFF. CDR3 sequence (DNA): TGTGCCAGTAGTATAGCCGCAGGGGGAGGTGAAAAACTGTTTTTT.

The chain has TRBV5-1 and TRBJ1-2; 7 bases line up with TRBD1. Germline CDR1 is SGHRS and CDR2 is YFSETQ. This CDR3 comprises 14 residues. V gave up 0 bases and J gave up 7 bases; unmatched junction bases: 6. CDR3 sequence: CASSLGDRDAGYTF. CDR3 nucleotides: TGCGCCAGCAGCTTGGGCGACAGGGACGCTGGCTACACCTTC.

J is TRBJ1-5 and V is TRBV2; 12 nucleotides line up with TRBD1. With 9 bases clipped from V and 7 bases from J, the junction kept 4 bases outside the gene matches. The length of the CDR3 is 13 residues. Germline CDR1 is SNHLY and CDR2 is FYNNEI. In DNA, the CDR3 is TGTGCCAGTGGGACAGGGGGCATCCAGCCCCAGCATTTT. It encodes CASGTGGIQPQHF. Based on the CDR3 plus reference TRBV2 and TRBJ1-5, the full variable domain is EPEVTQTPSHQVTQMGQEVILRCVPISNHLYFYWYRQILGQKVEFLVSFYNNEISEKSEIFDDQFSVERPDGSNFTLKIRSTKLEDSAMYFCASGTGGIQPQHFGDGTRLSIL.

The chain is built from TRBV18 and TRBJ1-5; D gene uncertain. The CDR3 is made up of 13 amino acids. V gave up 3 bases and J gave up 5 bases, with 8 bases separating them. CDR1 KGHSH and CDR2 LQKENI come from the germline V gene. In DNA, the CDR3 is TGTGCCAGCTCACCCTCGAGAGATCAGCCCCAGCATTTT. It encodes CASSPSRDQPQHF.

V usage is TRBV7-2 and J usage is TRBJ2-7; TRBD2 is a possible D gene (6 bases). V gave up 2 bases and J gave up 4 bases, with 21 bases separating them. Germline lookup yields CDR1 SGHTA and CDR2 FQGNSA. The CDR3 totals 17 residues. In nucleotides, the CDR3 is TGTGCCAGCAGCTTACTGCTTACGCCGGGACTGCCATACGAGCAGTACTTC. Translated, it gives CASSLLLTPGLPYEQYF.

The CDR3 protein is CASSQDLLAGSRSYNEQFF. DNA of the CDR3: TGTGCCAGCAGCCAAGATCTACTAGCGGGCTCCCGCTCCTACAATGAGCAGTTCTTC. The chain is built from TRBV3-1 (or the pseudogene TRBV3-2) and TRBJ2-1; 9 bases map to TRBD2. CDR1 and CDR2 from the germline V gene are LGHDT and YNNKEL (reference sequence). The CDR3 runs to 19 residues. V lost 0 bases, J lost 0 bases, and 9 bases stayed unmatched.

The chain uses TRBV5-6 and TRBJ1-2; TRBD1 matches at 12 bases. The CDR3 loop spans 15 amino acids. The trim removed 4 bases at V and 7 bases at J, leaving 8 bases unmatched. Looked up from germline, CDR1 is SGHDT and CDR2 is YYEEEE. The CDR3 DNA is TGTGCCAGCAGCGCCGGGACAGGGGGCAGGGGTGGCTACACCTTC. This gives the protein CASSAGTGGRGGYTF.

This clone was counted once. This chain connects TRBV21-1 to TRBJ1-3; TRBD1 is the table's D call and was not checked against the DNA. TRBV21-1 is listed as a pseudogene. The CDR3 covers 17 residues. The CDR3: CASSKSRDSFSGNTIYF. The CDR3 bases are TGTGCCAGCAGCAAATCCCGTGACAGTTTCTCTGGAAACACCATATATTTT.

The V call is TRBV2, the J call TRBJ2-1; 13 bases fit TRBD2. The V segment lost 6 bases and the J segment 7 bases; nucleotides outside the gene matches: 6. The CDR3 totals 15 residues. Germline CDR1 and CDR2: SNHLY and FYNNEI. The CDR3 protein is CASRPRTSGRNEQFF. The CDR3 region has the DNA TGTGCCAGCAGGCCTAGGACTAGCGGGAGAAATGAGCAGTTCTTC. Filled out from reference TRBV2 and TRBJ2-1, the complete variable domain reads EPEVTQTPSHQVTQMGQEVILRCVPISNHLYFYWYRQILGQKVEFLVSFYNNEISEKSEIFDDQFSVERPDGSNFTLKIRSTKLEDSAMYFCASRPRTSGRNEQFFGPGTRLTVL.